This entry lists 10 T cell receptor beta chains sequenced from one sample in a study of shared clonotypes between healthy human individuals. Using immunoSEQ multiplex PCR, the repertoire was profiled, and TCRdb retains in-frame clones only, with some absent. The sample consists of fewer than 1.6 million clones, approximately 98.5% of them appearing once. The material sequenced was naive CD4+ T cells sorted from blood. Subset specified: CD45RA+ positively selected. All receptors derive from a man aged 25 to 40 in good health.

CDR3 DNA: TGTGCCAGCAGCTTTTTGGTGGGCACTGAAGCTTTCTTT. Its translation: CASSFLVGTEAFF. The gene calls are TRBV11-3 and TRBJ1-1; D unresolved. Trimming cost V 3 bases and J 4 bases, with 9 bases left between them. In germline, CDR1 is SGHNT, CDR2 YENEEA. This CDR3 region has 13 residues.

The rearrangement links TRBV10-1 to TRBJ1-4; 9 bases fit TRBD1. The germline CDR1 and CDR2 sequences are WNHNN and SYGVQD (reference sequence). CDR3 length: 13 residues. The V segment lost 5 bases and the J segment 14 bases; nucleotides outside the gene matches: 9. The DNA for the CDR3 is TGCGCCAGCAGTCGGGACAGGGAGTCGAGGCTGTTTTTT. As protein: CASSRDRESRLFF.

This clone was seen just once. The V call is TRBV4-1, the J call TRBJ2-3; D is tentatively TRBD1 or TRBD2 (5 bases each). The CDR3 sequence is 15 residues long. Per germline, CDR1 MGHRA and CDR2 YSYEKL. Trimming took 4 bases from V and 1 from J, leaving 12 bases between them. The CDR3 nucleotides read TGCGCCAGCAGCCCGCTGGGGGTGGGCACAGATACGCAGTATTTT. Encoded protein: CASSPLGVGTDTQYF.

The chain links TRBV6-1 to TRBJ2-2, with 7 bases that match TRBD2. CDR1 MNHNS and CDR2 SASEGT come from the germline V gene. V gave up 6 bases and J gave up 5 bases; unmatched junction bases: 6. The CDR3 runs to 14 residues. In nucleotides, the CDR3 is TGTGCCAGCAGGGGGGAGGGTTGGACCGGGGAGCTGTTTTTT. It yields the protein CASRGEGWTGELFF.

The V call is TRBV27, the J call TRBJ2-2; D is unresolved. The CDR3 extends over 13 amino acids. Trimming took off 0 bases at V and 6 bases at J, with 5 bases between the two ends. CDR1 and CDR2 from the germline V gene are MNHEY and SMNVEV (reference sequence). CDR3 nucleotides: TGTGCCAGCAGTTTATCGACGGCCGGGGAGCTGTTTTTT. It specifies CASSLSTAGELFF.

The chain links TRBV11-2 to TRBJ2-5; TRBD1 matches 8 bases. This CDR3 is 13 amino acids long. Trimming at V came to 5 bases and at J to 3 bases, leaving 2 bases not matched to a gene. Germline loops: CDR1 SGHAT, CDR2 FQNNGV. CDR3 nucleotides: TGTGCCAGCAGCCGGACAGGGAAAGAGACCCAGTACTTC. Its protein product is CASSRTGKETQYF.

This chain joins TRBV25-1 and TRBJ2-2; maybe TRBD1 (6 bases). The CDR3 has 18 amino acids. CDR1 is MGHDK and CDR2 is SYGVNS in the germline V gene. V was clipped by 5 bases and J by 7 bases, with 26 bases between them. CDR3 amino acids: CASSSALGAGLQGGELFF. The CDR3 DNA reads TGTGCCAGCAGTAGTGCTTTGGGGGCGGGCCTACAGGGCGGGGAGCTGTTTTTT.

CDR3 DNA: TGCGCCAGCAGCCAATTCAGAACGGGATATAGCAATCAGCCCCAGCATTTT. Its protein is CASSQFRTGYSNQPQHF. The chain recombines TRBV4-3 with TRBJ1-5; D is unclear. This CDR3 is 17 amino acids long. The V and J ends lost 2 bases and 0 bases respectively, with 14 bases between them. The V gene's germline CDR1 is LGHNA and CDR2 YSLEER.

The chain recombines TRBV5-4 with TRBJ2-1; D is unresolved. Germline CDR1 is SGHNT and CDR2 is YYREEE (reference sequence). Trimming took off 0 bases at V and 7 bases at J, with 8 bases between the two ends. The CDR3 runs to 13 residues. The CDR3 DNA reads as TGTGCCAGCAGCTTGGACTCCGAGAATGAGCAGTTCTTC. Residues: CASSLDSENEQFF. The full variable domain, in which reference TRBV5-4 and TRBJ2-1 provide the parts outside the CDR3, is ETGVTQSPTHLIKTRGQQVTLRCSSQSGHNTVSWYQQALGQGPQFIFQYYREEENGRGNFPPRFSGLQFPNYSSELNVNALELDDSALYLCASSLDSENEQFFGPGTRLTVL.

The rearrangement links TRBV15 to TRBJ2-1; no clear D. V shed 3 bases and J shed 8 bases, with 14 bases lying between them. The CDR3 contains 14 residues. CDR1 and CDR2 (germline): LNHNV, YYDKDF (reference sequence). The chain's CDR3 is CATSSNRRIYEQFF. CDR3 DNA: TGTGCCACCAGCAGTAACCGTCGGATTTATGAGCAGTTCTTC. The variable domain in full, completed from reference TRBV15 and TRBJ2-1, reads DAMVIQNPRYQVTQFGKPVTLSCSQTLNHNVMYWYQQKSSQAPKLLFHYYDKDFNNEADTPDNFQSRRPNTSFCFLDIRSPGLGDTAMYLCATSSNRRIYEQFFGPGTRLTVL.